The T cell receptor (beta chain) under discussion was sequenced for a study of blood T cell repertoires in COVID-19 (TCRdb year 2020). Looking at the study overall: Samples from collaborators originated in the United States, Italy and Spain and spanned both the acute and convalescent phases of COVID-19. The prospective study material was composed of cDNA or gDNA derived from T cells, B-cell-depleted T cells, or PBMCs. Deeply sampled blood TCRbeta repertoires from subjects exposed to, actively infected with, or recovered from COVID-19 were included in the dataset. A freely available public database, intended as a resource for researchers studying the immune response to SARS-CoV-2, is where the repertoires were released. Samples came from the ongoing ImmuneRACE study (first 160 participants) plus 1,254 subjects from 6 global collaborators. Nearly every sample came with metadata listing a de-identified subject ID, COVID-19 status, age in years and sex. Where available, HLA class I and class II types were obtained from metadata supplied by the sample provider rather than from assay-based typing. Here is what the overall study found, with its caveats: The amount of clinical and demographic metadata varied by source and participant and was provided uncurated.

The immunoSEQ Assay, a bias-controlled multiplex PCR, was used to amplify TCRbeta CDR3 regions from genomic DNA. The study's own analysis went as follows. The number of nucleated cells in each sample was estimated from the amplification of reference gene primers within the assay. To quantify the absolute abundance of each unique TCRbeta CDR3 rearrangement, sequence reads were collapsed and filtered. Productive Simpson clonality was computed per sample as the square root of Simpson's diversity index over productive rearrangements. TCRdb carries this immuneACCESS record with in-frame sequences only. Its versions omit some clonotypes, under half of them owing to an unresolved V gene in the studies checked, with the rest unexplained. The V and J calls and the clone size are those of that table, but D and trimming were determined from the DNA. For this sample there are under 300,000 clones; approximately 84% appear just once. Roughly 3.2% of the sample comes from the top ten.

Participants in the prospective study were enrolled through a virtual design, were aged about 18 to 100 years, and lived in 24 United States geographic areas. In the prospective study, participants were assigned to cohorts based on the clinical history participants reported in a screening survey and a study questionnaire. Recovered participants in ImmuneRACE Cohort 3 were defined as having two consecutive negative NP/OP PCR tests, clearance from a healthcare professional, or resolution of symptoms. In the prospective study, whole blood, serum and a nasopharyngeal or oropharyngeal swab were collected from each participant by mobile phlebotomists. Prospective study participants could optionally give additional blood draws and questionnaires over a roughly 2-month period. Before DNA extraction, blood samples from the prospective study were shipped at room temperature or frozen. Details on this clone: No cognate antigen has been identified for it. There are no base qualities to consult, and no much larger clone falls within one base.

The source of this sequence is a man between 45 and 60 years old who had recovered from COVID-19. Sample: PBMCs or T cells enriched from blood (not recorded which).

The DNA sequence reads TGTGCCAGAGAAACAGGGAACTATGGCTACACCTTC. Its translation reads: CARETGNYGYTF. This sequence uses TRBV30 and TRBJ1-2; 6 matching bases give a weak D call of TRBD1. From the cysteine up to the phenylalanine, the CDR3 has a length of 12 residues. Just CDR3 DNA is preserved here, 36 bases in frame from base 1. The V and J ends are trimmed by 8 bases and 2 bases, leaving 12 bases between them. As encoded in the germline V gene (reference sequence), CDR1 is GTSNPN while CDR2 is SVGIG.